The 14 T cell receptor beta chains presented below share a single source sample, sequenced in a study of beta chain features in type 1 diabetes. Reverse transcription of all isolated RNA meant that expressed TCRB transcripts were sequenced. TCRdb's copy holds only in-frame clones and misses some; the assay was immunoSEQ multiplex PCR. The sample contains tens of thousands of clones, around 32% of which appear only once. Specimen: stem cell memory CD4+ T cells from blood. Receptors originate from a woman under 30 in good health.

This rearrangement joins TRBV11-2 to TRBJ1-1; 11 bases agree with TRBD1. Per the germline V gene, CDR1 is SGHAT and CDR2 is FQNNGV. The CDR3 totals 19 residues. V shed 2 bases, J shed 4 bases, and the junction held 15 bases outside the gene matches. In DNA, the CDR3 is TGTGCCAGCAGCTTAAACGGACAGGGGGCGGGAATAAGGGTCACTGAAGCTTTCTTT. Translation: CASSLNGQGAGIRVTEAFF.

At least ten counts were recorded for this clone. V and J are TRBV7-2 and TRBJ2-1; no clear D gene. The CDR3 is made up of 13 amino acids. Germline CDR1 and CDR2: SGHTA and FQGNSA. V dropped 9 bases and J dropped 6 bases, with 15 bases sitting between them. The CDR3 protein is CASEYSMSNEQFF. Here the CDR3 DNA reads TGTGCCAGTGAGTACAGTATGAGCAATGAGCAGTTCTTC.

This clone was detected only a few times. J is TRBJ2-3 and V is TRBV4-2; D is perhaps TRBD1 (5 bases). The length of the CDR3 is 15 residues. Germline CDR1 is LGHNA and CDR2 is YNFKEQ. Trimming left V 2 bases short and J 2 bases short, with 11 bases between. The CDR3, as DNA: TGTGCCAGCAGCCAAAGTGGGGCCCCCACAGATACGCAGTATTTT. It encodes CASSQSGAPTDTQYF.

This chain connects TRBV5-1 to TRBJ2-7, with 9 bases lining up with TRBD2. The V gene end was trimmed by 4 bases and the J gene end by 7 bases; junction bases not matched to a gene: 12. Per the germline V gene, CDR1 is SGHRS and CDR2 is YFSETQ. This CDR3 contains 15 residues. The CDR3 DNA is TGCGCCAGCAGCAAAGAACCGGGACTAGCAGGAGAGCAGTACTTC. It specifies CASSKEPGLAGEQYF.

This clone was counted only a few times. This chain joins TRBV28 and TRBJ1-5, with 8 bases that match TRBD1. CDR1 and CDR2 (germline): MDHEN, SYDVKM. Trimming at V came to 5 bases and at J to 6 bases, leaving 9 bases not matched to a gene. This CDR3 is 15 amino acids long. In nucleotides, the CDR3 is TGTGCCAGCAGTACTCCCGGACAGGGTACTCAGCCCCAGCATTTT. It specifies CASSTPGQGTQPQHF.

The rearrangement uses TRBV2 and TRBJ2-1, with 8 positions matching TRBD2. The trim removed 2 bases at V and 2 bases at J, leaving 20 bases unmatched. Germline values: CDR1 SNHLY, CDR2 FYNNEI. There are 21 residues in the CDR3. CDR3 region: CASSESWSSGRLRDTYNEQFF. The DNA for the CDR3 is TGTGCCAGCAGTGAAAGCTGGTCTAGCGGGCGCCTTAGAGATACCTACAATGAGCAGTTCTTC.

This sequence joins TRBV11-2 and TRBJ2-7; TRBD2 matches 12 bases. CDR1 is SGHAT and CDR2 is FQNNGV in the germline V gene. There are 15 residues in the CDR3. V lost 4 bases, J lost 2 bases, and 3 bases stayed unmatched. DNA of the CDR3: TGTGCCAGCAGCTCGCTAGCGGGAGGGACCTACGAGCAGTACTTC. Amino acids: CASSSLAGGTYEQYF.

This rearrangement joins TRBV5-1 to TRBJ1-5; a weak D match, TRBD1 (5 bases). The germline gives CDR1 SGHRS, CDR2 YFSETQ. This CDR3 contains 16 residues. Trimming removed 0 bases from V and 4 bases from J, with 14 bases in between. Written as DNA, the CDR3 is TGCGCCAGCAGCTTGGGAGCAGGGAATACTAATCAGCCCCAGCATTTT. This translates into CASSLGAGNTNQPQHF.

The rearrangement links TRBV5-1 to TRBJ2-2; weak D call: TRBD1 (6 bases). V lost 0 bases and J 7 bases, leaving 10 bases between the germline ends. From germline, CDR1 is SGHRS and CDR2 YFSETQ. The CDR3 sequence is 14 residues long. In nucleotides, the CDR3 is TGCGCCAGCAGCTTGGCCGTAGGGGGCGGGGAGCTGTTTTTT. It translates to CASSLAVGGGELFF.

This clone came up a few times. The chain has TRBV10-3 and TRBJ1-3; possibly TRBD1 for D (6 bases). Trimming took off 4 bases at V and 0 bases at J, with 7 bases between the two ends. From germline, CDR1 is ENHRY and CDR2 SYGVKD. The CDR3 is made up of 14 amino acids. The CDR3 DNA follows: TGTGCCATCAGTGGACAGGTCTCTGGAAACACCATATATTTT. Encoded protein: CAISGQVSGNTIYF.

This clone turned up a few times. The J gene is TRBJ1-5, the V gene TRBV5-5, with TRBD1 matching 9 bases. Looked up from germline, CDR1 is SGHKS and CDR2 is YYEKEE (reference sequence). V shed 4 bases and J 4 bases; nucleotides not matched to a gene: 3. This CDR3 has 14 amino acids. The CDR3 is CASSTGTGNQPQHF. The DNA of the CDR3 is TGTGCCAGCAGCACCGGGACAGGGAATCAGCCCCAGCATTTT.

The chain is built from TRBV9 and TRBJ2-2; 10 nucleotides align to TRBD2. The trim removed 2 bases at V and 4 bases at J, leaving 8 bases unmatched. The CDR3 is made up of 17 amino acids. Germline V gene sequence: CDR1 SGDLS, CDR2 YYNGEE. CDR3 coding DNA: TGTGCCAGCAGCGTCGCTAGCGGGGGTTACTTCACCGGGGAGCTGTTTTTT. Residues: CASSVASGGYFTGELFF. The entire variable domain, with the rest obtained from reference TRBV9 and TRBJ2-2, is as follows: DSGVTQTPKHLITATGQRVTLRCSPRSGDLSVYWYQQSLDQGLQFLIQYYNGEERAKGNILERFSAQQFPDLHSELNLSSLELGDSALYFCASSVASGGYFTGELFFGEGSRLTVL.

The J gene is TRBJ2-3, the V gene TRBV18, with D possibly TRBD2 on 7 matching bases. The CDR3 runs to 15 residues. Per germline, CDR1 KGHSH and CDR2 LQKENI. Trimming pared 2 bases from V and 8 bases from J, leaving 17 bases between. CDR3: CASSPSAAGAITQYF. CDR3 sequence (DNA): TGTGCCAGCTCACCATCGGCCGCGGGGGCCATTACGCAGTATTTT.

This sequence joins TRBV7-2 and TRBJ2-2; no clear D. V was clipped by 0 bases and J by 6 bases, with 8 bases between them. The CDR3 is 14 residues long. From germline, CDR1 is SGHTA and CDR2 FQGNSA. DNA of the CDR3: TGTGCCAGCAGCTTAGCTCTAGGTGCCGGGGAGCTGTTTTTT. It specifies CASSLALGAGELFF.